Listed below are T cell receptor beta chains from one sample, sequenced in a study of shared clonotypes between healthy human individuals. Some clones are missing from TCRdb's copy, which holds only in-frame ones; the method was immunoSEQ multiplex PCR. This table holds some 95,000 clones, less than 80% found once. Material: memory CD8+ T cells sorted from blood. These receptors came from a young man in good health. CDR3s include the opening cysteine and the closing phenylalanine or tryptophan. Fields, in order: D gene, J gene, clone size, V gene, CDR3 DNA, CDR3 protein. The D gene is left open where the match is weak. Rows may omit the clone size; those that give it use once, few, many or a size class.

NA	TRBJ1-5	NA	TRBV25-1	TGTGCCAGCAGTGAAGGGGATGGGGGGGGCAATCAGCCCCAGCATTTT	CASSEGDGGGNQPQHF
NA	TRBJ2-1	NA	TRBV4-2	TGTGCCAGCAGCCAAGAGGCGTTCTCCTACAATGAGCAGTTCTTC	CASSQEAFSYNEQFF
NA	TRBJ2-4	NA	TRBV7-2	TGTGCCAGCAGCTTAGTAAATCGGGGGCGCGGCAAAAACATTCAGTACTTC	CASSLVNRGRGKNIQYF
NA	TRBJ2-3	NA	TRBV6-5	TGTGCCAGCAGCTACACCGGGGACAGCACAGATACGCAGTATTTT	CASSYTGDSTDTQYF
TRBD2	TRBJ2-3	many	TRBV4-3	TGCGCCAGCAGCCAAGCGGGAGGGCCGACAGATACGCAGTATTTT	CASSQAGGPTDTQYF
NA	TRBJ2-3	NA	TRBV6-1	TGTGCCAGCAGTGAAGGACAGGCGAGGGTTGATACGCAGTATTTT	CASSEGQARVDTQYF
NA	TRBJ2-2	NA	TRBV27	TGTGCCAGCAGTTTAGTAGCCGGGGAGCTGTTTTTT	CASSLVAGELFF
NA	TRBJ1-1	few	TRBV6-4	TGTGCCAGCAAGACAGGAGAAAACACTGAAGCTTTCTTT	CASKTGENTEAFF
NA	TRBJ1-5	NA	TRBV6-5	TGTGCCAGCAAAATCAGAATATATAGCAATCAGCCCCAGCATTTT	CASKIRIYSNQPQHF
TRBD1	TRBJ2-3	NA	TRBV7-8	TGTGCCAGCAGCCCCCGGACAGGGGCGGAGGCAGATACGCAGTATTTT	CASSPRTGAEADTQYF
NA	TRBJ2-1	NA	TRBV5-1	TGCGCCAGCAGGGGGTCAGCGGCTAACTACAATGAGCAGTTCTTC	CASRGSAANYNEQFF
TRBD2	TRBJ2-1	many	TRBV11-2	TGTGCCAGCAGCTTAGGGCTAGCGGGAGAAAGTGAGCAGTTCTTC	CASSLGLAGESEQFF
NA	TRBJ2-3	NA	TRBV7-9	TGTGCCAGCAGCTTAGCGCTCGGTCCAGATACGCAGTATTTT	CASSLALGPDTQYF
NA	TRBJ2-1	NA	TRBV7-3	TGTGCCAGCAGCTGGTATGAGCAGTTCTTC	CASSWYEQFF
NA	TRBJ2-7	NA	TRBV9	TGTGCCAGCAGCGGTGGACAGTCCCTGAAGCAGTACTTC	CASSGGQSLKQYF
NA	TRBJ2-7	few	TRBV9	TGTGCCAGCAGCACGGGGAGCTCCTACGAGCAGTACTTC	CASSTGSSYEQYF
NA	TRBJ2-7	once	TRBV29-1	TGCAGCGTTGCGAAGGATGGCTACGAGCAGTACTTC	CSVAKDGYEQYF
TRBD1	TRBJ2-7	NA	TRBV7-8	TGTGCCAGCAGCTTACCAGGACAGGGCGGCTACGAGCAGTACTTC	CASSLPGQGGYEQYF
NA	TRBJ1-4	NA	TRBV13	TGTGCCAGCAGTCTCGGGAATTCTAATGAAAAACTGTTTTTT	CASSLGNSNEKLFF
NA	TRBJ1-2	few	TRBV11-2	TGTGCCAGCAGCTTCCTCTCTGGACAGCTCCGTAACTATGGCTACACCTTC	CASSFLSGQLRNYGYTF
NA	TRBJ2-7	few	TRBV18	TGTGCCAGCTCACCGGACGGAAAATCCTACGAGCAGTACTTC	CASSPDGKSYEQYF
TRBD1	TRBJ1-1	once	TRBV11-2	TGTGCCAGCAGTTCGACAGGGCCCAAATGGGGAGCTTTCTTT	CASSSTGPKWGAFF
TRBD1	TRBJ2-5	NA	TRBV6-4	TGTGCCAGCAGTGAAAAAGGGGGACAGCCTCAAGAGACCCAGTACTTC	CASSEKGGQPQETQYF
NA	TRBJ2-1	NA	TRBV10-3	TGTGCCATGGGACTCGTCAATGAGCAGTTCTTC	CAMGLVNEQFF
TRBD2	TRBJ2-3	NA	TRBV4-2	TGTGCCAGCAGCCACCCACTAGCGGGCACAGATACGCAGTATTTT	CASSHPLAGTDTQYF
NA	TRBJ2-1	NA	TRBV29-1	TGCAGCTTCAGGGGCGGAATCAACAATGAGCAGTTCTTC	CSFRGGINNEQFF
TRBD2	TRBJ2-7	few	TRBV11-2	TGTGCCAGCAGCTTATCACTAGCGGGAGATTACTCCTACGAGCAGTACTTC	CASSLSLAGDYSYEQYF
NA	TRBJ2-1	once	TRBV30	TGTGCCTGGAGTGTACTCAGGGGTGGCAATGAGCAGTTCTTC	CAWSVLRGGNEQFF
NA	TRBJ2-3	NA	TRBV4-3	TGCGCCAGCAGCCAAGAGCCAGGGCGGGGCAATACGCAGTATTTT	CASSQEPGRGNTQYF
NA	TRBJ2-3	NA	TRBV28	TGTGCCAGCAGTGCAGCCTATACGCAGTATTTT	CASSAAYTQYF
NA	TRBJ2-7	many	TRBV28	TGTGCCAGCAGTAACCAGGTATACGAGCAGTACTTC	CASSNQVYEQYF
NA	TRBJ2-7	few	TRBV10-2	TGCGCCAGCAGTGGGGAGTCAGCCTACGAGCAGTACTTC	CASSGESAYEQYF
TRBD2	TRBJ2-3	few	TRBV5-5	TGTGCCAGCAGCCCAAGGGGACTAGCGGGGAGTGAAACGCAGTATTTT	CASSPRGLAGSETQYF
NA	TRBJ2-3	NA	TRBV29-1	TGCAGCGCAAGGGGGGATACGCAGTATTTT	CSARGDTQYF
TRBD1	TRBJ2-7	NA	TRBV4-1	TGCGCCAGCAGCCAAGATCAGGGGGCTGACTACGAGCAGTACTTC	CASSQDQGADYEQYF
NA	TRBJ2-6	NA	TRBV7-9	TGTGCCAGCAGCTCCACTAGCTCTGGGGCCAACGTCCTGACTTTC	CASSSTSSGANVLTF
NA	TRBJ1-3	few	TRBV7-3	TGTGCCAGCAGCACGGGGTCTGGAAACACCATATATTTT	CASSTGSGNTIYF
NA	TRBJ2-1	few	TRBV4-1	TGCGCCAGCAGCCAAGCGGGACTTCGAAATGAGCAGTTCTTC	CASSQAGLRNEQFF
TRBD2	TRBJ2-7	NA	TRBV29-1	TGCAGCGTTGCGTCGGAACTAGCGAGACCCTACGAGCAGTACTTC	CSVASELARPYEQYF
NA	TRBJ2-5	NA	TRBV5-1	TGCGCCAGCAGCTCCCCGGGTGTTAGGGAGACCCAGTACTTC	CASSSPGVRETQYF
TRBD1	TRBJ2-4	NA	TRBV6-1	TGTGCCAGCAGCTCTAGGGACAGGGAGGACATTCAGTACTTC	CASSSRDREDIQYF
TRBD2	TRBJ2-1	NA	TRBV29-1	TGCAGCGTAGAGCGGGACGGGGGATCCTACAATGAGCAGTTCTTC	CSVERDGGSYNEQFF
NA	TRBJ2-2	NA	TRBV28	TGTGCCAGCAGTTTACTAAACACCGGGGAGCTGTTTTTT	CASSLLNTGELFF
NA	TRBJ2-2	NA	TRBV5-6	TGTGCCAGCAGCTTGCCCTTTACCGGATCAGGGGCCGGGGAGCTGTTTTTT	CASSLPFTGSGAGELFF
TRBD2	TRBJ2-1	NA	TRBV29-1	TGCAGCGTCCGACTAGCGGGAGCGGATAGTGTGAATGAGCAGTTCTTC	CSVRLAGADSVNEQFF
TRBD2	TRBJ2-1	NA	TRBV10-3	TGTGCCATCAGTGAGTCATTAGCGGGAGGGATGGGTGAGCAGTTCTTC	CAISESLAGGMGEQFF
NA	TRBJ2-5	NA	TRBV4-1	TGCGCCAGCAGCCAAGCAAACAACGCAGAGACCCAGTACTTC	CASSQANNAETQYF
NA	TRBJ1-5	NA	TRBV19	TGTGCCACCCAGGATTATAATCAGCCCCAGCATTTT	CATQDYNQPQHF
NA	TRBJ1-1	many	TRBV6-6	TGTGCCAGCAGTTTCCTTCCCGGAACTGAAGCTTTCTTT	CASSFLPGTEAFF
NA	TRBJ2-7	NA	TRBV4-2	TGTGCCAGCAGCTTATTAACGGGTGCAGACGAGCAGTACTTC	CASSLLTGADEQYF
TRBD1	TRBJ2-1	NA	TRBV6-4	TGTGCCAGCAGTGAGGGACAGGCCTACAATGAGCAGTTCTTC	CASSEGQAYNEQFF
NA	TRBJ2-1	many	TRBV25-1	TGTGCCAGCAGTGAAGAAGGGGCCGGCCACAATGAGCAGTTCTTC	CASSEEGAGHNEQFF
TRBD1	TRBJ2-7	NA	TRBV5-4	TGTGCCAGCAGCTCCTCGGACAGGGGTACCTACGAGCAGTACTTC	CASSSSDRGTYEQYF
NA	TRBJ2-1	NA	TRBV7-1	TGTGCCAGCAGCTTAGGACTCAATGAGCAGTTCTTC	CASSLGLNEQFF
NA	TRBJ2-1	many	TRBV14	TGTGCCAGCAGTTCGAAAGTTCAAGGGCTCTACAATGAGCAGTTCTTC	CASSSKVQGLYNEQFF
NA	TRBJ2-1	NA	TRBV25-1	TGTGCCAGCAGTGAAGGTTCGGCTAGTATGAGAGATGAGCAGTTCTTC	CASSEGSASMRDEQFF
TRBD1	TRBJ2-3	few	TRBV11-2	TGTGCCAGCAGCTCCGGGACAGGAACGAGCACAGATACGCAGTATTTT	CASSSGTGTSTDTQYF